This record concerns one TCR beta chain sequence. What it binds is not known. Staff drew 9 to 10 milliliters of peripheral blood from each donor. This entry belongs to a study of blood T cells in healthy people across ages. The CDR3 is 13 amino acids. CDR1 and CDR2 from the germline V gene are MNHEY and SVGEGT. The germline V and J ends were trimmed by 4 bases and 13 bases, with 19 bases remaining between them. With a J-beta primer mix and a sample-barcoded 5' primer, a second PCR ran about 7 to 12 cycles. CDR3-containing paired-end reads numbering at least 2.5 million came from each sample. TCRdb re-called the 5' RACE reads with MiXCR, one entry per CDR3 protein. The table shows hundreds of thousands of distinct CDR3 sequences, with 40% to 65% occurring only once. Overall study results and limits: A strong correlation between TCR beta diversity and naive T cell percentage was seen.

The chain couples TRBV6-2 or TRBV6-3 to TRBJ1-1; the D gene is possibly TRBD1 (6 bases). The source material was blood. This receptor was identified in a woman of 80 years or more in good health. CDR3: CASSSTGTLKDFF. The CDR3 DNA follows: TGTGCCAGCAGTTCGACGGGGACACTGAAGGATTTCTTT.